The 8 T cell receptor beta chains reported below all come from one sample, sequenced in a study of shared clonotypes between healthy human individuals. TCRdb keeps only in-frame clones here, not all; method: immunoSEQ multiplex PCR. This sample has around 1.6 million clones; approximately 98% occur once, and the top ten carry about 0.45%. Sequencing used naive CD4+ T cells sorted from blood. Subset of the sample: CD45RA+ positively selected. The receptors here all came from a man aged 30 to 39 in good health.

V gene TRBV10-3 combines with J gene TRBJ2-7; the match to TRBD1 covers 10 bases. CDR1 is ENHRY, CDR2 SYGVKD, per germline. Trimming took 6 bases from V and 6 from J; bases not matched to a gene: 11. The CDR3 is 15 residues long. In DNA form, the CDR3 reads TGTGCCATCAGGGCGGGGGACAGGGGTAGGATCGAGCAGTACTTC. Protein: CAIRAGDRGRIEQYF.

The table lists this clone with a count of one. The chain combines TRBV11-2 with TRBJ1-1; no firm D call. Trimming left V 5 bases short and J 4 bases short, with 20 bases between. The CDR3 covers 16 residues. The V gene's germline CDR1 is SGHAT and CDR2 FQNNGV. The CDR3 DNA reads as TGTGCCAGCAGCGTCCTCTCGGGCGGGATTTCCACTGAAGCTTTCTTT. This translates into CASSVLSGGISTEAFF.

CDR3 nucleotides: TGTGCCAGCAGTCCCGGGACAGGGGGTATTCGGAGCAATCAGCCCCAGCATTTT. This translates into CASSPGTGGIRSNQPQHF. V gene TRBV28 combines with J gene TRBJ1-5, with 11 bases matching TRBD1. This CDR3 spans 18 amino acids. Germline assignment: CDR1 MDHEN and CDR2 SYDVKM. V lost 5 bases to trimming and J lost 1 base; unmatched junction nucleotides: 10.

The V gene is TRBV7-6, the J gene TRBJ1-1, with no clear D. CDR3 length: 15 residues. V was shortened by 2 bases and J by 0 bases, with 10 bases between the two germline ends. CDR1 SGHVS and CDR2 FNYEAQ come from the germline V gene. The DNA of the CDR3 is TGTGCCAGCAGCTTAACGGCGGCCATGAACACTGAAGCTTTCTTT. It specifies CASSLTAAMNTEAFF.

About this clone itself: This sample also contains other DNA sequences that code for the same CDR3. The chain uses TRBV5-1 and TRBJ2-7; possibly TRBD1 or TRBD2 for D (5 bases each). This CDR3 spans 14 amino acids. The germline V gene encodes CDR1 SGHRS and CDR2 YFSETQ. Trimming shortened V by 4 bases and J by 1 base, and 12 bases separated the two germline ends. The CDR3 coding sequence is TGCGCCAGCAGCCTCGAGGGGTTATCCTACGAGCAGTACTTC. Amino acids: CASSLEGLSYEQYF.

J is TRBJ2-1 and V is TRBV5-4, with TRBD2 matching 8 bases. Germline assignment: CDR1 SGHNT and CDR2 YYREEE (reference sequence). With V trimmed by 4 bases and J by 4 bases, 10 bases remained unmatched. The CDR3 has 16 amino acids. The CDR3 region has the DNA TGTGCCAGCAGCCCCGATGGGACTAGGGTGTACAATGAGCAGTTCTTC. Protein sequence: CASSPDGTRVYNEQFF.

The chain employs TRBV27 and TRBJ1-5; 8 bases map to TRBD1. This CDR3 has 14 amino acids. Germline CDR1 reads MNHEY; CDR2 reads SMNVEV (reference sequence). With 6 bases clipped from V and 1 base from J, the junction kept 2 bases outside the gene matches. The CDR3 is CASRGQASNQPQHF. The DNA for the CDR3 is TGTGCCAGCAGGGGACAGGCAAGCAATCAGCCCCAGCATTTT.

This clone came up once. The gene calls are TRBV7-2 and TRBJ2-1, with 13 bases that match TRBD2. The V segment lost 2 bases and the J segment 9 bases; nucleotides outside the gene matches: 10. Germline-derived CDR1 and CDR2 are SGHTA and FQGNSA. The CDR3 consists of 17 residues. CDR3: CASSLIGTSGKGVEQFF. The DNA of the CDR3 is TGTGCCAGCAGCTTAATAGGGACTAGCGGGAAGGGGGTTGAGCAGTTCTTC. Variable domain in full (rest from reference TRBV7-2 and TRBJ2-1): GAGVSQSPSNKVTEKGKDVELRCDPISGHTALYWYRQSLGQGLEFLIYFQGNSAPDKSGLPSDRFSAERTGGSVSTLTIQRTQQEDSAVYLCASSLIGTSGKGVEQFFGPGTRLTVL.